The following is a TCR beta chain sequence with its context. The antigen is undetermined. Addition of a universal primer site occurred through template switching, and cDNA carried unique molecular identifiers. TCRdb called the 5' RACE reads again in MiXCR, with one record for every CDR3 protein. This sample carries around 1.7 million distinct CDR3 sequences, about 32% of them seen once, and the ten largest clones take more than 0.25%. The V gene end was trimmed by 4 bases and the J gene end by 9 bases; junction bases not matched to a gene: 10. CDR3 length equals 14 residues. Germline V gene sequence: CDR1 MGHRA, CDR2 YSYEKL. This specimen comes from a study of identical twins. Points from the study as a whole: An excess of low generation probability was shown by twin-shared out-of-frame alpha sequences. It was possible that invariant MAIT and iNKT cells partly confounded the zero-insertion analyses. Conclusions leaned on cross-sectional statistical analysis and did not track the same donors over time.

Sequencing was performed on cord blood. The receptor's source is a newborn girl in good health. The J gene is TRBJ2-7, the V gene TRBV4-1; 9 bases are a match to TRBD1. This CDR3 reads CASSPRGQGLGQYF. DNA of the CDR3: TGCGCCAGCAGCCCTAGGGGACAGGGCTTGGGGCAGTACTTC.